The text below deals with one TCR beta chain. Its antigen is unknown. This sample is part of a study of PD-1 blockade in classical Hodgkin lymphoma. The study's findings and limits: The CD4+ diversity rise by C4D1 was clearest in complete responders. Exclusion removed patients who began nivolumab under 1 year after ASCT. At baseline, newly diagnosed patients reportedly showed less TCR diversity than healthy donors.

The CDR3 has 18 amino acids. Trimming left V 5 bases short and J 0 bases short, with 23 bases between. CDR1 and CDR2 (germline): SGHAT, FQNNGV. Only in-frame clones appear in the TCRdb table, and some are missing; sequencing was by immunoSEQ multiplex PCR. The sample holds roughly 60,000 clones; approximately 90% are singletons and the top ten take less than 6.5%. Each patient relapsed following autologous stem cell transplantation, and prior brentuximab vedotin exposure differed. The gene calls are TRBV11-2 and TRBJ2-7, with D unresolved. This specimen was peripheral blood mononuclear cells (PBMCs), taken before the second cycle of nivolumab. The TCR originated in a human donor with classical Hodgkin lymphoma. The CDR3 sequence: CASSKKSIRVASSYEQYF. The CDR3 coding sequence is TGTGCCAGCAGCAAAAAATCCATACGGGTCGCCAGCTCCTACGAGCAGTACTTC.